This T cell receptor (beta chain) is from a study of memory CD8 T cells in hepatitis C reinfection. Time point described: pre-reinfection, 55 to 20 weeks before reinfection detection. TCR sequencing was done directly ex vivo on sorted cells, without expansion in vitro. Clones were read by immunoSEQ multiplex PCR, and TCRdb kept only the in-frame ones, dropping some. There are approximately 52,000 clones in the sample; roughly 91% occur only once, and 1% lies in the top ten. CDR1 LNHDA and CDR2 SQIVND come from the germline V gene (reference sequence). Deletions cut 5 bases from V and 4 bases from J, with 18 bases between. The CDR3 extends over 17 amino acids.

J is TRBJ1-6 and V is TRBV19; D is undetermined. The TCR comes from a young man with hepatitis C virus infection. Sequenced sample: naive CD8+ T cells sorted from blood. CDR3 region: CASSPPTEQQYNSPLHF. The DNA of the CDR3 is TGTGCCAGTAGTCCTCCTACCGAACAACAGTATAATTCACCCCTCCACTTT.